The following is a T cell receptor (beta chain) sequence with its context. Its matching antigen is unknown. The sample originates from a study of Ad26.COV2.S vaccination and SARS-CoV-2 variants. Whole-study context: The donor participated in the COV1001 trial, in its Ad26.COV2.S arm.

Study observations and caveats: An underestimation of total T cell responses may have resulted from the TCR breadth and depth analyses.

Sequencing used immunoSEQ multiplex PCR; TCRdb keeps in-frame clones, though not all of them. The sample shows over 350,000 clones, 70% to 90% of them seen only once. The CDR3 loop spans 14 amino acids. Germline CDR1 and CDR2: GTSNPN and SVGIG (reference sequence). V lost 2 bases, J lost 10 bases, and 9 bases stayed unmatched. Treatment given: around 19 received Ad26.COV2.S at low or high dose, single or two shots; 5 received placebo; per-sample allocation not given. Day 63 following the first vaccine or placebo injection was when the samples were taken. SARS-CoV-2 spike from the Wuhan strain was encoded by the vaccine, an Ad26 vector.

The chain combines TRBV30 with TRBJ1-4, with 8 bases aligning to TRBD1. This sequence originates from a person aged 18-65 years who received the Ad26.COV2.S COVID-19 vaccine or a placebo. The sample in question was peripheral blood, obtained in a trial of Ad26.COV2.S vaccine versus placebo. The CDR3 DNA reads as TGTGCCTGGAGTCCAGGGGGCACGTCTGGAAAACTGTTTTTT. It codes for CAWSPGGTSGKLFF.